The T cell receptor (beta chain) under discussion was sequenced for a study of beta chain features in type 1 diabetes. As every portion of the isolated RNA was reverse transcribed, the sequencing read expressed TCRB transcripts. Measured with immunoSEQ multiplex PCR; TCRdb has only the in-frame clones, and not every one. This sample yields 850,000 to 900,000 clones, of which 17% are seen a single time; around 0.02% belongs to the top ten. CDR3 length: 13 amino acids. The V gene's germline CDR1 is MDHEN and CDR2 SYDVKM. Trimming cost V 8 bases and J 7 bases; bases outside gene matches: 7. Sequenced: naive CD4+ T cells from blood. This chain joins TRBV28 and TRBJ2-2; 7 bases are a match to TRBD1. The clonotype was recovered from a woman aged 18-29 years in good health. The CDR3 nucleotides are TGTGCCAGCTTGACAGGGCAGGGCGGGGAGCTGTTTTTT. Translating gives CASLTGQGGELFF.